The entry below gives a single TCR beta chain sequence along with its context. Being one base from a much bigger clone, this may be a read error. This sample is part of a study of molecular identifiers for immune sequencing clone quantification. Germline V gives CDR1 SGHVS, CDR2 FNYEAQ. The CDR3 loop spans 12 amino acids. Via MiXCR, TCRdb re-called the PCR reads, giving one row per CDR3 protein. The data contain some 65,000 distinct CDR3 sequences, around 20% of them singletons. Source material: naive CD8+ T cells from blood, with Jurkat cell RNA spiked in. Described subset: FACS-sorted CD8+CD4-CCR7+CD45RA+ naive T cells. The V gene is TRBV7-6, the J gene TRBJ2-7; no firm D call. The receptor's source is a human donor in good health. Some libraries in this study had Jurkat cell RNA spiked in. The CDR3 here is CASSPASYERYF. The CDR3 bases are TGTGCCAGCAGCCCAGCGTCCTACGAGCGGTACTTC.